These T cell receptor beta chains were read from a single sample in a study of blood T cells in healthy people across ages. One entry per CDR3 protein, called by TCRdb with MiXCR from the 5' RACE reads. In the table there are about 780,000 distinct CDR3 sequences, roughly 60% of which are singletons. Input material: blood. The receptors derive from a man aged 25-45 years in good health. Each CDR3 is given with its conserved first and last residue. D genes are given only for firm matches. Some rows mark clone size as missing; the rest say once, few, many or name a class of expanded clone.

TRBJ2-1	TRBV7-2	-	-	TGTGCCAGCAGCTTAGCGTTGAATACCTTCAATGAGCAGTTCTTC	CASSLALNTFNEQFF
TRBJ2-7	TRBV6-5	TRBD2	-	TGTGCCTGCAGTTACGGGACTAGCGGGCAGGGGCAGTACTTC	CACSYGTSGQGQYF
TRBJ1-2	TRBV7-9	-	-	TGTGCCAGCAGCCGTGGGTCAAACTATGGCTACACCTTC	CASSRGSNYGYTF
TRBJ2-1	TRBV12-3/TRBV12-4	TRBD2	-	TGTGCCAGCACCCATGAAGCGGGGGGGATCAATGAGCAGTTCTTC	CASTHEAGGINEQFF
TRBJ2-7	TRBV5-1	-	-	TGCGCCAGCAGCTTGACAGGACACCCCTACGAGCAGTACTTC	CASSLTGHPYEQYF
TRBJ1-3	TRBV9	-	-	TGTGCCAGCTCCTCCGTCGACAGCGGCTCTGGAAACACCATATATTTT	CASSSVDSGSGNTIYF
TRBJ2-7	TRBV4-1	-	-	TGCGCCAGCAGCCAAGATTCGGCCCGGGGCCGGCAGTGGACCTACGAGCAGTACTTC	CASSQDSARGRQWTYEQYF
TRBJ2-3	TRBV21-1	-	-	TGTGCCAGCAGGGCGGGCAGCGGGGGGATCTCAGATACGCAGTATTTT	CASRAGSGGISDTQYF
TRBJ2-1	TRBV15	-	-	TGTGCCACCAGCAGAGATCGGGCTGAGCAGTTCTTC	CATSRDRAEQFF
TRBJ1-2	TRBV6-5	-	few	TGTGCCAGCAGTTACAACAGCTTAAACTATGGCTACACCTTC	CASSYNSLNYGYTF
TRBJ2-7	TRBV6-2/TRBV6-3	TRBD1	-	TGTGCCAGCAACAACCGGGACAGGAGCTACGAGCAGTACTTC	CASNNRDRSYEQYF
TRBJ2-4	TRBV2	-	few	TGTGCCAGCAGGCCGGGCACCGTAGGGCAGTACTTC	CASRPGTVGQYF
TRBJ2-3	TRBV7-9	-	-	TGTGCCAGCAGCTCCCGGGACGGTGTCACAGATACGCAGTATTTT	CASSSRDGVTDTQYF
TRBJ2-7	TRBV4-3	TRBD1	-	TGCGCCAGCAGCCACACACAGGGGCCCTACGAGCAGTACTTC	CASSHTQGPYEQYF
TRBJ1-6	TRBV20-1	-	-	TGCAGTGCCACCGGGACGGGAGGGTATTCACCCCTCCACTTT	CSATGTGGYSPLHF
TRBJ2-1	TRBV20-1	-	once	TGCAGTGCTAGGCCGGGGCCAAACAATGAGCAGTTCTTC	CSARPGPNNEQFF
TRBJ1-1	TRBV11-1	-	-	TGTGCCAGCACCGTGACCGCCTCCGAAAATGAAGCTTTCTTT	CASTVTASENEAFF
TRBJ2-3	TRBV3-1	TRBD1	-	TGTGCCAGCAGCCCACGACAGGGATACACGGATACGCAGTATTTT	CASSPRQGYTDTQYF
TRBJ2-7	TRBV20-1	TRBD2	-	TGCAGTGCTAGTTACTCCGGGGGGGCGACCTACGAGCAGTACTTC	CSASYSGGATYEQYF
TRBJ1-6	TRBV4-3	-	-	TGCGCCAGCAGCCAAGATCCGGCAGGGATCTATAATTCACCCCTCCACTTT	CASSQDPAGIYNSPLHF
TRBJ1-2	TRBV12-3/TRBV12-4	-	-	TGTGCCAGCAGCCTTGGCGTGGGACCTGGCTACACCTTC	CASSLGVGPGYTF
TRBJ2-1	TRBV29-1	TRBD1	few	TGCAGCTTATCAAACAGGGGAACCTACAATGAGCAGTTCTTC	CSLSNRGTYNEQFF
TRBJ2-3	TRBV7-2	-	-	TGTGCCAGCAGCTTATCCGAGGAGCTGGGGACAGATACGCAGTATTTT	CASSLSEELGTDTQYF
TRBJ2-1	TRBV5-5	-	-	TGTGCCAGCAGCTTTAACATAGATGTAAGGCAGTTCTTC	CASSFNIDVRQFF
TRBJ1-5	TRBV12-3/TRBV12-4	-	-	TGTGCCAGCAGCAACTCGTGGGACGGCTTAAGCAATCAGCCCCAGCATTTT	CASSNSWDGLSNQPQHF
TRBJ2-5	TRBV12-3/TRBV12-4	TRBD2	few	TGTGCCAGCAGCGGGACTAGCGGGCCCCTAAATGAGCAGTACTTC	CASSGTSGPLNEQYF
TRBJ2-7	TRBV10-3	-	once	TGTGCCGTCCAGGGAGGATCCTACGAGCAGTACTTC	CAVQGGSYEQYF
TRBJ2-7	TRBV13	-	-	TGTGCCAGCAGTAAGGACAGTGCCTACGAGCAGTACTTC	CASSKDSAYEQYF
TRBJ2-7	TRBV6-2/TRBV6-3	-	-	TGTGCCAGCAGTTACGATCGGGCGGGCGAGCAGTACTTC	CASSYDRAGEQYF
TRBJ2-5	TRBV9	TRBD1	-	TGTGCCAGCAGCGTAGGGGGGACAGGGGAACAAGAGACCCAGTACTTC	CASSVGGTGEQETQYF
TRBJ2-7	TRBV28	-	-	TGTGCCAGCCGGTTGCGGGGGCCTGCCTACGAGCAGTACTTC	CASRLRGPAYEQYF
TRBJ2-1	TRBV7-7	-	many	TGTGCCAGCAGCCAGGACAGTTACAATGAGCAGTTCTTC	CASSQDSYNEQFF
TRBJ2-3	TRBV7-2	-	few	TGTGCCAGCAGCTTAGTTACGGACACAGATACGCAGTATTTT	CASSLVTDTDTQYF
TRBJ1-5	TRBV20-1	TRBD1	-	TGCAGTGCATTACAGGGGGTTAACGGACCCCAGCATTTT	CSALQGVNGPQHF
TRBJ2-5	TRBV11-2	TRBD1	-	TGTGCCAGCGGCTTAGATCAGGGGGCCTGGGAGACCCAGTACTTC	CASGLDQGAWETQYF
TRBJ2-3	TRBV6-2/TRBV6-3	TRBD1	-	TGTGCCAGCAGCTCGGGACAGCCTGGCACAGATACGCAGTATTTT	CASSSGQPGTDTQYF
TRBJ2-5	TRBV13	TRBD2	few	TGTGCCAGCAGCCGACGCCCTAGCGGGGGATTCCAAGAGACCCAGTACTTC	CASSRRPSGGFQETQYF
TRBJ1-1	TRBV9	TRBD1	-	TGTGCCAGCAGCGTAAGACAGGGGACTGAAGCTTTCTTT	CASSVRQGTEAFF
TRBJ2-1	TRBV6-2/TRBV6-3	TRBD2	few	TGTGCCAGCAACCAAGCGGGGGGGTACAATGAGCAGTTCTTC	CASNQAGGYNEQFF
TRBJ2-1	TRBV12-3/TRBV12-4	TRBD1	-	TGTGCCAGCAGCCCTACAGGGGGCCAGGTCAATGAGCAGTTCTTC	CASSPTGGQVNEQFF
TRBJ2-7	TRBV20-1	-	few	TGCAGTGCTAGTGCGGGGGCCCACTACGAGCAGTACTTC	CSASAGAHYEQYF
TRBJ1-2	TRBV29-1	TRBD1	-	TGCAGCGTTGAAGATCACCCGTGGGCAGGGGGAAGCAGTGGCTACACCTTC	CSVEDHPWAGGSSGYTF
TRBJ2-1	TRBV7-2	-	-	TGTGCCAGCAGCCCTCCCTCCCTAGGGTTCGATGAGCAGTTCTTC	CASSPPSLGFDEQFF
TRBJ2-2	TRBV28	-	-	TGTGCCAGCAGACCACAGGGATCCGGGGAGCTGTTTTTT	CASRPQGSGELFF
TRBJ2-7	TRBV20-1	TRBD2	-	TGCAGTTCTCTAGCGGGGAGCTACAATGAGCAGTACTTC	CSSLAGSYNEQYF
TRBJ1-1	TRBV18	-	few	TGTGCCAGCTCACCAAAGGAAGAAGCTTTCTTT	CASSPKEEAFF
TRBJ1-6	TRBV12-3/TRBV12-4	-	few	TGTGCCAGTTCCCTGGGGGAAATTAGTAATTCACCCCTCCACTTT	CASSLGEISNSPLHF
TRBJ2-3	TRBV27	TRBD2	-	TGTGCCAGCAGTTCCCGGGCTAGCGGGGTCACAGATACGCAGTATTTT	CASSSRASGVTDTQYF